Each of the 26 T cell receptor beta chains below was sequenced from the same sample in a study of T cell responses to AZD1222 COVID-19 vaccine. Measured with immunoSEQ multiplex PCR; TCRdb has only the in-frame clones, and not every one. The sample holds roughly 93,000 clones; roughly nine tenths are singletons and the top ten take around 1.6%. The sequencing here drew on peripheral blood, taken on day 0 of AZD1222 vaccination. Source of these receptors: an adult in good health.

The CDR3 DNA is TGCGCCAGCAGCCAAGATCTTGGCTACACCTTC. This translates into CASSQDLGYTF. The chain employs TRBV4-1 and TRBJ1-2; D remains unclear. CDR3 length: 11 residues. From germline, CDR1 is MGHRA and CDR2 YSYEKL. The V end was cut by 0 bases, the J end by 7 bases, with 3 bases between.

The gene calls are TRBV7-6 and TRBJ2-7, with D hard to call. Trimming cost V 0 bases and J 3 bases, with 6 bases left between them. CDR1 and CDR2 from the germline V gene are SGHVS and FNYEAQ. This CDR3 region has 13 residues. The CDR3 sequence is CASSLADDYEQYF. The CDR3 DNA reads TGTGCCAGCAGCTTAGCGGACGACTACGAGCAGTACTTC.

This chain uses TRBV5-1 with TRBJ2-3; tentative D call: TRBD1 (5 bases). There are 14 residues in the CDR3. The germline V gene has CDR1 SGHRS and CDR2 YFSETQ. The ends were cut back, 0 bases at V and 2 bases at J, with 7 bases in the middle. Written as DNA, the CDR3 is TGCGCCAGCAGCTTGGGACAGAACACAGATACGCAGTATTTT. Encoded protein: CASSLGQNTDTQYF.

The chain is built from TRBV19 and TRBJ2-1, with TRBD2 matching over 10 bases. The CDR3 consists of 15 residues. Germline-derived CDR1 and CDR2 are LNHDA and SQIVND (reference sequence). V shed 6 bases and J 0 bases; nucleotides not matched to a gene: 2. The CDR3 DNA is TGTGCCAGTAGCCGGACTAGCGGCTCCTACAATGAGCAGTTCTTC. It codes for CASSRTSGSYNEQFF.

The CDR3 is CASSLADRTSNYGYTF. CDR3 in DNA: TGCGCCAGCAGCTTGGCGGACAGGACCTCTAACTATGGCTACACCTTC. This rearrangement joins TRBV5-1 to TRBJ1-2; 7 bases align to TRBD1. J lost 0 bases, V lost 0 bases, and 5 bases had no gene match. Per the germline V gene, CDR1 is SGHRS and CDR2 is YFSETQ. There are 16 residues in the CDR3.

The V gene is TRBV7-8, the J gene TRBJ1-1, with 9 bases matching TRBD1. The V gene's germline CDR1 is SGHVS and CDR2 FQNEAQ. The CDR3 has 16 residues. V dropped 6 bases and J dropped 2; count of bases not matched to a gene: 10. CDR3: CASRSGTGSLNTEAFF. Written as DNA, the CDR3 is TGTGCCAGCAGGTCCGGGACAGGGAGCTTAAACACTGAAGCTTTCTTT.

The chain is built from TRBV5-1 and TRBJ1-2; 11 bases map to TRBD1. The CDR3 runs to 15 residues. Trimming took 4 bases from V and 6 from J; bases not matched to a gene: 8. CDR1 is SGHRS and CDR2 is YFSETQ in the germline V gene. The DNA for the CDR3 is TGCGCCAGCAGCACCGGGACAGGGGGTATAGATGGCTACACCTTC. Translated, it gives CASSTGTGGIDGYTF.

The chain joins TRBV30 to TRBJ2-6; D is ambiguous. Trimming cost V 0 bases and J 3 bases, with 3 bases left between them. CDR3 length: 13 residues. In germline, CDR1 is GTSNPN, CDR2 SVGIG (reference sequence). CDR3: CAWSVGGANVLTF. CDR3 bases: TGTGCCTGGAGTGTGGGTGGGGCCAACGTCCTGACTTTC. Drawing the rest from reference TRBV30 and TRBJ2-6, the complete variable domain is SQTIHQWPATLVQPVGSPLSLECTVEGTSNPNLYWYRQAAGRGLQLLFYSVGIGQISSEVPQNLSASRPQDRQFILSSKKLLLSDSGFYLCAWSVGGANVLTFGAGSRLTVL.

In its sample, this clone was seen once. Other DNA variants within this sample encode the same CDR3. This chain connects TRBV12-3 or TRBV12-4 to TRBJ2-7, with D tentatively TRBD1 (5 bases). This CDR3 spans 12 amino acids. V dropped 3 bases and J dropped 4 bases, with 7 bases sitting between them. CDR3 in amino acids: CASSLAGYEQYF. CDR3 DNA sequence: TGTGCCAGCAGTTTGGCAGGGTACGAGCAGTACTTC.

The chain links TRBV3-1 (or the pseudogene TRBV3-2) to TRBJ2-7; 13 nucleotides match TRBD2. CDR3 size: 15 residues. With V trimmed by 5 bases and J by 0 bases, 1 base remained unmatched. Germline values: CDR1 LGHDT, CDR2 YNNKEL (reference sequence). The CDR3 region is CASSWTSGGSYEQYF. CDR3 in DNA: TGTGCCAGCAGCTGGACTAGCGGGGGCTCCTACGAGCAGTACTTC.

This clone was seen just once. The chain links TRBV3-1 (or the pseudogene TRBV3-2) to TRBJ2-4; 8 bases are a match to TRBD2. Germline-derived CDR1 and CDR2 are LGHDT and YNNKEL (reference sequence). CDR3 length: 17 residues. V shed 4 bases and J 2 bases; nucleotides not matched to a gene: 10. Here the CDR3 reads CASSRGIQRGPKNIQYF. CDR3 nucleotide sequence: TGTGCCAGCAGCCGGGGGATACAGCGGGGGCCCAAAAACATTCAGTACTTC.

V usage is TRBV2 and J usage is TRBJ2-7; D is possibly TRBD2 (6 bases). This CDR3 has 14 residues. Deletions cut 7 bases from V and 5 bases from J, with 18 bases between. The germline gives CDR1 SNHLY, CDR2 FYNNEI. In DNA, the CDR3 is TGTGCCAGCACCCTCCGAGCAGGGAGGCACGAGCAGTACTTC. Its protein product is CASTLRAGRHEQYF.

This chain joins TRBV19 and TRBJ2-5, with unresolved D. The V gene's germline CDR1 is LNHDA and CDR2 SQIVND (reference sequence). V was shortened by 5 bases and J by 2 bases, with 6 bases between the two germline ends. The CDR3 consists of 12 residues. DNA of the CDR3: TGTGCCAGTAGTGGACGACAAGAGACCCAGTACTTC. Protein: CASSGRQETQYF.

This clone was seen a few times. The chain employs TRBV6-2 or TRBV6-3 and TRBJ2-4, with a possible D match to TRBD1 (6 bases). Per the germline V gene, CDR1 is MNHEY and CDR2 is SVGEGT. Trimming took off 5 bases at V and 1 base at J, with 18 bases between the two ends. This CDR3 is 17 amino acids long. The CDR3 DNA reads TGTGCCAGCAGTGACGCCGGGACATCATCGGCCAAAAACATTCAGTACTTC. This translates into CASSDAGTSSAKNIQYF.

This chain connects TRBV6-2 or TRBV6-3 to TRBJ1-2; 8 bases match TRBD1. J was trimmed by 6 bases and V by 2 bases; bases with no gene match: 11. The CDR3 contains 16 residues. Germline CDR1 is MNHEY and CDR2 is SVGEGT. The CDR3 here is CASSYDPTGGFDGYTF. CDR3 nucleotides: TGTGCCAGCAGTTACGATCCCACAGGGGGATTTGATGGCTACACCTTC.

This clone has more than one count but fewer than ten. The chain recombines TRBV10-3 with TRBJ1-1; weak D call: TRBD1 (6 bases). V lost 8 bases and J 1 base, leaving 14 bases between the germline ends. The germline CDR1 and CDR2 sequences are ENHRY and SYGVKD. The CDR3 loop spans 14 amino acids. The CDR3: CAIGGGTANTEAFF. The CDR3 DNA sequence: TGTGCCATCGGGGGCGGCACAGCGAACACTGAAGCTTTCTTT.

The rearrangement uses TRBV25-1 and TRBJ1-6, with unresolved D. CDR1 and CDR2 from the germline V gene are MGHDK and SYGVNS. The ends were cut back, 4 bases at V and 0 bases at J, with 10 bases in the middle. The CDR3 loop spans 16 amino acids. The DNA for the CDR3 is TGTGCCAGCAGTGCCGGCGGCGGCTCCTATAATTCACCCCTCCACTTT. Protein sequence: CASSAGGGSYNSPLHF.

This chain uses TRBV6-1 with TRBJ1-5; D is undetermined. V lost 1 base and J lost 5, with 6 bases in between. Germline V gene lookup returns CDR1 MNHNS and CDR2 SASEGT. The length of the CDR3 is 13 residues. The CDR3 region is CASSEVLDQPQHF. The CDR3 DNA reads as TGTGCCAGCAGTGAAGTTCTGGATCAGCCCCAGCATTTT.

This clone appeared a single time. The chain couples TRBV6-5 to TRBJ1-4; 9 nucleotides match TRBD1. With V trimmed by 5 bases and J by 7 bases, 8 bases remained unmatched. Per the germline V gene, CDR1 is MNHEY and CDR2 is SVGAGI. This CDR3 is 15 amino acids long. The CDR3 loop is CASSTPGTGSEKLFF. CDR3 DNA: TGTGCCAGCAGTACCCCCGGGACAGGGTCTGAAAAACTGTTTTTT.

The rearrangement links TRBV5-5 to TRBJ1-5; D may be TRBD1 (5 bases). Trimming took 4 bases from V and 3 from J, leaving 14 bases between them. The CDR3 totals 15 residues. The germline V gene encodes CDR1 SGHKS and CDR2 YYEKEE (reference sequence). CDR3 protein: CASSRWGRINQPQHF. DNA for the CDR3: TGTGCCAGCAGCCGGTGGGGACGGATCAATCAGCCCCAGCATTTT.

The chain is built from TRBV4-1 and TRBJ1-4; 7 nucleotides match TRBD1. Losses at the gene ends were 0 bases for V and 7 bases for J; bases not matched to a gene: 8. Germline CDR1 is MGHRA and CDR2 is YSYEKL. The length of the CDR3 is 16 residues. CDR3 region: CASSQDPPGGVEKLFF. CDR3 sequence (DNA): TGCGCCAGCAGCCAAGATCCCCCAGGGGGAGTTGAAAAACTGTTTTTT.

V gene TRBV30 combines with J gene TRBJ2-2, with no clear D. Germline assignment: CDR1 GTSNPN and CDR2 SVGIG (reference sequence). The CDR3 length is 13 residues. Trimming removed 3 bases from V and 6 bases from J, with 11 bases in between. As DNA, the CDR3 is TGTGCCTGGAGCCCCATTAGAGCCGGGGAGCTGTTTTTT. Translated: CAWSPIRAGELFF.

The table lists this clone with a few counts. V gene TRBV10-1 combines with J gene TRBJ1-6, with 9 bases aligning to TRBD1. CDR3 length equals 13 residues. Germline V gene data show CDR1 as WNHNN and CDR2 as SYGVQD (reference sequence). The J segment lost 8 bases and the V segment lost 8 bases, leaving 4 bases of the junction unmatched. The chain's CDR3 is CASRTGEDSPLHF. CDR3 coding DNA: TGCGCCAGCCGGACAGGGGAGGATTCACCCCTCCACTTT.

J is TRBJ1-1 and V is TRBV2; 7 bases are shared with TRBD1. This CDR3 spans 13 amino acids. Trimming removed 6 bases from V and 3 bases from J; junction bases left unmatched: 4. Germline CDR1 SNHLY, CDR2 FYNNEI. CDR3: CASSTDRDTEAFF. As DNA, the CDR3 is TGTGCCAGCAGCACCGACAGGGACACTGAAGCTTTCTTT.

The rearrangement joins TRBV3-1 (or the pseudogene TRBV3-2) to TRBJ1-1; D ambiguous. The CDR3 contains 14 residues. Per the germline V gene, CDR1 is LGHDT and CDR2 is YNNKEL (reference sequence). V lost 3 bases, J lost 3 bases, and 11 bases lay in between. The CDR3 protein is CASSQVDVDTEAFF. DNA for the CDR3: TGTGCCAGCAGCCAGGTGGACGTAGACACTGAAGCTTTCTTT.

The chain links TRBV5-1 to TRBJ2-2; D is ambiguous. Germline V gene lookup returns CDR1 SGHRS and CDR2 YFSETQ. This CDR3 is built from 13 residues. V dropped 0 bases and J dropped 7 bases, with 7 bases sitting between them. CDR3 loop: CASSLDMGGELFF. In DNA form, the CDR3 reads TGCGCCAGCAGCTTGGACATGGGCGGGGAGCTGTTTTTT.